What follows are 2 T cell receptor beta chains derived from one specimen sequenced in a study of cytomegalovirus exposure and HLA in healthy donors. PCR employed 60 Vbeta and 13 Jbeta primers. Profiling relied on immunoSEQ multiplex PCR, and the TCRdb table lists in-frame clones only, not all of them. Among 100,000 to 140,000 clones listed, around 72% were seen once. Sequencing was performed on PBMCs. The receptors were sampled from a woman aged 40 to 50 in good health and CMV-seropositive.

This sequence joins TRBV4-2 and TRBJ2-7; 8 positions match TRBD1. The germline CDR1 and CDR2 sequences are LGHNA and YNFKEQ. The CDR3 runs 16 residues. With 0 bases clipped from V and 3 bases from J, the junction kept 7 bases outside the gene matches. The CDR3 sequence is CASSQERVQGGYEQYF. The CDR3, as DNA: TGTGCCAGCAGCCAAGAAAGAGTACAGGGGGGCTACGAGCAGTACTTC.

The rearrangement links TRBV29-1 to TRBJ2-5, with D possibly TRBD2 on 7 matching bases. Trimming took off 2 bases at V and 5 bases at J, with 18 bases between the two ends. CDR1 SQVTM and CDR2 ANQGSEA come from the germline V gene. The CDR3 has 15 residues. CDR3 coding DNA: TGCAGCGTTGAAAGAGGAATAGGGGGAGGGGAGACCCAGTACTTC. Its protein product is CSVERGIGGGETQYF. Full variable domain (outside the CDR3, taken from reference TRBV29-1 and TRBJ2-5): SAVISQKPSRDICQRGTSLTIQCQVDSQVTMMFWYRQQPGQSLTLIATANQGSEATYESGFVIDKFPISRPNLTFSTLTVSNMSPEDSSIYLCSVERGIGGGETQYFGPGTRLLVL.